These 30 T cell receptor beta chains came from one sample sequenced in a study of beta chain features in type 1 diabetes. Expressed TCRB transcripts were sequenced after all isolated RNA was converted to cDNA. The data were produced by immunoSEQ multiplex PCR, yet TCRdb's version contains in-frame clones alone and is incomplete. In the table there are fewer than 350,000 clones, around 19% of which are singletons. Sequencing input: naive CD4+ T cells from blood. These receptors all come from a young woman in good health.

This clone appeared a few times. CDR3 sequence (DNA): TGTGCCTGGAGTGCTCTGGATACGCAGTATTTT. Encoded protein: CAWSALDTQYF. The chain couples TRBV30 to TRBJ2-3, with no clear D. The CDR3 has 11 residues. Trimming took 1 base from V and 6 from J, leaving 5 bases between them. Germline loops: CDR1 GTSNPN, CDR2 SVGIG (reference sequence).

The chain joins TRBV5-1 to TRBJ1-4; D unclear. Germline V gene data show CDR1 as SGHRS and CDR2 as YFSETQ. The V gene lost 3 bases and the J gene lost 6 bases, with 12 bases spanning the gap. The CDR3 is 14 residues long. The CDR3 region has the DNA TGCGCCAGCAGCTCGGGGTCCACTCATGAAAAACTGTTTTTT. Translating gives CASSSGSTHEKLFF.

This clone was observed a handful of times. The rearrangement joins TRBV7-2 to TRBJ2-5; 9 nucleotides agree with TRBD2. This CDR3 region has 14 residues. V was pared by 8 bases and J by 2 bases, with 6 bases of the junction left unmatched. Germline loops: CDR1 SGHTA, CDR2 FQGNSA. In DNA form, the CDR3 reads TGTGCCAGCGGGCGGGGGGGCCAGCAAGAGACCCAGTACTTC. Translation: CASGRGGQQETQYF.

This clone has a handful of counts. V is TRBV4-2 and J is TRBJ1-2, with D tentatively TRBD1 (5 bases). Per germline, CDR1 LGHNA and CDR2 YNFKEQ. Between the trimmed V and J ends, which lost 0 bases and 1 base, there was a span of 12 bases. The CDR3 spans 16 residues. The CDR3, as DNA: TGTGCCAGCAGCCAAGACCTGGGGCGTAATAACTATGGCTACACCTTC. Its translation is CASSQDLGRNNYGYTF.

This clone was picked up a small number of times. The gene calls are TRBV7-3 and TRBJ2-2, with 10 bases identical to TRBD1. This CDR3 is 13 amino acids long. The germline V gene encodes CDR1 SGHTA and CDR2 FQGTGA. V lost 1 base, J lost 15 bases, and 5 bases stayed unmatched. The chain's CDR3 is CASSLSYGQGVFF. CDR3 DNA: TGTGCCAGCAGCTTAAGTTACGGACAGGGGGTGTTTTTT.

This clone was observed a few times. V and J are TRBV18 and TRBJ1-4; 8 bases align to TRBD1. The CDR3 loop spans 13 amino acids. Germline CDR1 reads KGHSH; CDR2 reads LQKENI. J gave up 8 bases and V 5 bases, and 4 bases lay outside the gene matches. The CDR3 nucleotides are TGTGCCAGCTCATCGGACAGGGCCGAAAAACTGTTTTTT. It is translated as CASSSDRAEKLFF.

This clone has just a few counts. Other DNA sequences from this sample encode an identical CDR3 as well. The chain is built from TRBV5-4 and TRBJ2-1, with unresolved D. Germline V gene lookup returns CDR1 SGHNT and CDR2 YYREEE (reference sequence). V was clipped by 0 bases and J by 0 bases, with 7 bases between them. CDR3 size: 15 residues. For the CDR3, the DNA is TGTGCCAGCAGCTTGGCCCCGAGCTCCTACAATGAGCAGTTCTTC. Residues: CASSLAPSSYNEQFF. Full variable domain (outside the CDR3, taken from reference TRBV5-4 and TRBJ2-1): ETGVTQSPTHLIKTRGQQVTLRCSSQSGHNTVSWYQQALGQGPQFIFQYYREEENGRGNFPPRFSGLQFPNYSSELNVNALELDDSALYLCASSLAPSSYNEQFFGPGTRLTVL.

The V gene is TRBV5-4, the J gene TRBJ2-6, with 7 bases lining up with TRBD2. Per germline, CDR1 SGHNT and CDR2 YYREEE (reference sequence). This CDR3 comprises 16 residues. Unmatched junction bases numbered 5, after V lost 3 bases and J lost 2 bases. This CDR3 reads CASSSGGRTGANVLTF. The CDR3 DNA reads TGTGCCAGCAGCTCGGGGGGTAGAACTGGGGCCAACGTCCTGACTTTC.

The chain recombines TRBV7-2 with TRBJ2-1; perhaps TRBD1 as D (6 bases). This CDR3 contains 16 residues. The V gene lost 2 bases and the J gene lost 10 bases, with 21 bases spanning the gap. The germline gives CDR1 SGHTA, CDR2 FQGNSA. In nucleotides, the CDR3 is TGTGCCAGCAGCTTACGAGGGGGTCTCCGAAGTCGCGAGCAGTTCTTC. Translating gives CASSLRGGLRSREQFF.

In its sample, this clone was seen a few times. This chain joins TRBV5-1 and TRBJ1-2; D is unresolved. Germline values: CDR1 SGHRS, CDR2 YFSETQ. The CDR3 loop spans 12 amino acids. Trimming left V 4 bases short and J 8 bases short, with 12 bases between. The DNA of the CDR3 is TGCGCCAGCAGCCTGGACGGAGACGGCTACACCTTC. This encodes CASSLDGDGYTF.

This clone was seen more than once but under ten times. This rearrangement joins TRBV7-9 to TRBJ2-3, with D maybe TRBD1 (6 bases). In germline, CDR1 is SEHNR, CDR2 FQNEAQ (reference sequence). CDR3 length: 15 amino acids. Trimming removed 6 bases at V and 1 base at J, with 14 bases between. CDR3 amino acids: CASSKTGQGTDTQYF. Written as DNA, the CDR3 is TGTGCCAGCAGTAAAACAGGGCAAGGCACAGATACGCAGTATTTT.

The CDR3 protein is CASSIDSWSSYNEQFF. The CDR3 bases are TGTGCCAGTAGTATAGATTCGTGGAGCTCCTACAATGAGCAGTTCTTC. J is TRBJ2-1 and V is TRBV19; D uncertain. The CDR3 extends over 16 amino acids. V was trimmed by 0 bases and J by 0 bases, leaving 9 bases between them. Germline CDR1 is LNHDA and CDR2 is SQIVND (reference sequence).

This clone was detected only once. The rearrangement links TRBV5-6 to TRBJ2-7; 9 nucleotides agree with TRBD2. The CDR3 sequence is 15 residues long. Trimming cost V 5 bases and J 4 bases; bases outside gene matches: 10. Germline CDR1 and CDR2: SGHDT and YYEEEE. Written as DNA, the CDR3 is TGTGCCAGCAGTGCTGATAGCGGGGGAGTTTACGAGCAGTACTTC. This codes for CASSADSGGVYEQYF.

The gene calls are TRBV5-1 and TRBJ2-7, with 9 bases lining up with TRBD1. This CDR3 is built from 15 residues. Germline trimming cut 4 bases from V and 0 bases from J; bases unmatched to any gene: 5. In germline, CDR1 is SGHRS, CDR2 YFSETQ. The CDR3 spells CASSTGQGHSYEQYF. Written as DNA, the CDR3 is TGCGCCAGCAGCACCGGACAGGGGCACTCCTACGAGCAGTACTTC.

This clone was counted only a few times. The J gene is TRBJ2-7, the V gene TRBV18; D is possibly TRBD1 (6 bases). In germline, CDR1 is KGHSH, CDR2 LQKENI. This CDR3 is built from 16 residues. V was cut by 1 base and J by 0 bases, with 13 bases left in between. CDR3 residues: CASSPREGQSSYEQYF. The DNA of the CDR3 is TGTGCCAGCTCACCACGTGAGGGACAAAGCTCCTACGAGCAGTACTTC.

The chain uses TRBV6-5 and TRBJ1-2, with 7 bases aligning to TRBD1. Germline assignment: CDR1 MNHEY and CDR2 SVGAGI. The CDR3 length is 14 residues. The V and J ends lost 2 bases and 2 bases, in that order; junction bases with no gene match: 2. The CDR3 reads CASSYDRDNYGYTF. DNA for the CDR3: TGTGCCAGCAGTTACGACAGGGACAACTATGGCTACACCTTC.

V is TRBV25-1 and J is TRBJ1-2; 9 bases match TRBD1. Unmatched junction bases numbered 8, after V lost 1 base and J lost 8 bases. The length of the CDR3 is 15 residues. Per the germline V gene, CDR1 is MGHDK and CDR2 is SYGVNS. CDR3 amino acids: CASSESVQGAGGYTF. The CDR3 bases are TGTGCCAGCAGTGAATCCGTACAGGGGGCCGGCGGCTACACCTTC.

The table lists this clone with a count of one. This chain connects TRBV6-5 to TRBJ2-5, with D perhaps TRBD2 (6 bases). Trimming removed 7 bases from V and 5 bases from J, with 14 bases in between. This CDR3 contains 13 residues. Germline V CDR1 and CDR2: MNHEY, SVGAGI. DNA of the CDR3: TGTGCCAGCACTTCTCCGGGGGTGGAGACCCAGTACTTC. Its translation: CASTSPGVETQYF.

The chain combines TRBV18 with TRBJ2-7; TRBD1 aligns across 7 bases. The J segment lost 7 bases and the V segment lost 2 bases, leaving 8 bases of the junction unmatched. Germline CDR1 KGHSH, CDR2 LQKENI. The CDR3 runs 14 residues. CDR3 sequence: CASSPGTDGREQYF. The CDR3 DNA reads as TGTGCCAGCTCACCAGGGACAGACGGTAGGGAGCAGTACTTC. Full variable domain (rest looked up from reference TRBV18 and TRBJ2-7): NAGVMQNPRHLVRRRGQEARLRCSPMKGHSHVYWYRQLPEEGLKFMVYLQKENIIDESGMPKERFSAEFPKEGPSILRIQQVVRGDSAAYFCASSPGTDGREQYFGPGTRLTVT.

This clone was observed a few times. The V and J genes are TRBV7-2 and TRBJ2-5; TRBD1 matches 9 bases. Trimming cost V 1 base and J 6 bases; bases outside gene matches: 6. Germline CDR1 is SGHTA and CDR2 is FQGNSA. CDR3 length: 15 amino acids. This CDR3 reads CASSLGGTGRKTQYF. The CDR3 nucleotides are TGTGCCAGCAGCTTAGGGGGGACAGGGAGGAAGACCCAGTACTTC. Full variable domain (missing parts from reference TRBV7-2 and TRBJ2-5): GAGVSQSPSNKVTEKGKDVELRCDPISGHTALYWYRQSLGQGLEFLIYFQGNSAPDKSGLPSDRFSAERTGGSVSTLTIQRTQQEDSAVYLCASSLGGTGRKTQYFGPGTRLLVL.

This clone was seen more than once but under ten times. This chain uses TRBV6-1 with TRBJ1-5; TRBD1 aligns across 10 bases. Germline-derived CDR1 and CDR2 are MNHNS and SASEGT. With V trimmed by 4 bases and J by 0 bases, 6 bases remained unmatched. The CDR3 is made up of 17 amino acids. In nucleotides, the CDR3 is TGTGCCAGCAGTGGGGGGACAGGGGTCGATAGCAATCAGCCCCAGCATTTT. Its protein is CASSGGTGVDSNQPQHF.

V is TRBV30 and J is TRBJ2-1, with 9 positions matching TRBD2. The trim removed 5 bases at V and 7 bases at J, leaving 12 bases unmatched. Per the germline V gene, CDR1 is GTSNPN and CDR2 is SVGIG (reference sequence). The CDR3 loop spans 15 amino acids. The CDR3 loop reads CAWGAPGLARNEQFF. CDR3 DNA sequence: TGTGCCTGGGGCGCCCCAGGACTAGCGAGAAATGAGCAGTTCTTC.

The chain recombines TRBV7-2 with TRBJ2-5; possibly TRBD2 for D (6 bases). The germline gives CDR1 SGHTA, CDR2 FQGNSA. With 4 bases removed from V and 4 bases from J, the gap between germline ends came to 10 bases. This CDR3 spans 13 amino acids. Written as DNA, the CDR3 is TGTGCCAGCAGCTCGGGAGCGCGAGAGACCCAGTACTTC. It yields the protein CASSSGARETQYF.

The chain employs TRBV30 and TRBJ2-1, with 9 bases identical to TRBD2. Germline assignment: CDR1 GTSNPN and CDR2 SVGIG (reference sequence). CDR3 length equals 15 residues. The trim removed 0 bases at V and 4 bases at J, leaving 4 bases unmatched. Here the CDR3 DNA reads TGTGCCTGGAGTGTTGGTAGCGGGAGATACAATGAGCAGTTCTTC. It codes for CAWSVGSGRYNEQFF.

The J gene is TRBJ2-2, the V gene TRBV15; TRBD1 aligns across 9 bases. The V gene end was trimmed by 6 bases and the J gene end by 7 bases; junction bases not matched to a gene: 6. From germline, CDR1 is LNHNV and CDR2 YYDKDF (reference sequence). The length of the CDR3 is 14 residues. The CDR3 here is CATSRDRVVGELFF. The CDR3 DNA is TGTGCCACCAGTCGGGACAGGGTTGTCGGGGAGCTGTTTTTT.

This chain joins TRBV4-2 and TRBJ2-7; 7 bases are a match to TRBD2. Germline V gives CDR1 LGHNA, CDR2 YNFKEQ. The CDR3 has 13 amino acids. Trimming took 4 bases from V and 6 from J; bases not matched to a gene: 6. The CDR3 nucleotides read TGTGCCAGCAGCCCGACTAGCCTGGGCGAGCAGTACTTC. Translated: CASSPTSLGEQYF.

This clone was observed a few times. The CDR3 loop reads CASSLVGLGTGANVLTF. DNA for the CDR3: TGTGCCAGCAGCTTAGTCGGCCTGGGCACTGGGGCCAACGTCCTGACTTTC. The chain links TRBV7-9 to TRBJ2-6; D gene uncertain. Germline V gene sequence: CDR1 SEHNR, CDR2 FQNEAQ (reference sequence). CDR3 length equals 17 residues. Trimming removed 1 base at V and 2 bases at J, with 12 bases between.

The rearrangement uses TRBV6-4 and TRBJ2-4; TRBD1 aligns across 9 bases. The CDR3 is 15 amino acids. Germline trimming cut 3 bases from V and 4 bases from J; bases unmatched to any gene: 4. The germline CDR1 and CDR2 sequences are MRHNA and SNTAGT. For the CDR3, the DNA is TGTGCCAGCAGTGAAGGGACAGGGACAAAAAACATTCAGTACTTC. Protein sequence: CASSEGTGTKNIQYF.

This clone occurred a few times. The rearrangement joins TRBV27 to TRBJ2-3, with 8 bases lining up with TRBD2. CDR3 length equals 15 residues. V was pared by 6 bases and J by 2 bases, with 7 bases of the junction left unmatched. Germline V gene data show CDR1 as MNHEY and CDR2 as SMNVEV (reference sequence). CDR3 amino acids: CASRVSGKFTDTQYF. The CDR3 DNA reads TGTGCCAGCAGGGTTAGCGGGAAGTTCACAGATACGCAGTATTTT.

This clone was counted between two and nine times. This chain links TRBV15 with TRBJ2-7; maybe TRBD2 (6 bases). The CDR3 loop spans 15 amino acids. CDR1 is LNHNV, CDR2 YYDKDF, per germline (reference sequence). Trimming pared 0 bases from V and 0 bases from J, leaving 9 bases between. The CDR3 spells CATSREGLGSYEQYF. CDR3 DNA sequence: TGTGCCACCAGCAGAGAGGGACTGGGCTCCTACGAGCAGTACTTC.